Each of the 5 T cell receptor beta chains below was sequenced from the same sample in a study of molecular identifiers for immune sequencing clone quantification. TCRdb reprocessed the PCR reads via MiXCR and lists one record per CDR3 protein. The sample carries approximately 670,000 distinct CDR3 sequences, 20% recorded once. Sequencing was done on a sample of naive CD8+ T cells from blood, with Jurkat cell RNA spiked in. This sample's subset: FACS-sorted CD8+CD4-CCR7+CD45RA+ naive T cells. Receptors were obtained from a human donor in good health. Some libraries in this study had Jurkat cell RNA spiked in.

This clonotype was detected many times. The chain is built from TRBV6-2 or TRBV6-3 and TRBJ2-5; D remains ambiguous. Trimming took 4 bases from V and 4 from J, leaving 7 bases between them. The germline V gene has CDR1 MNHEY and CDR2 SVGEGT. There are 12 residues in the CDR3. This CDR3 reads CASSSTLETQYF. Written as DNA, the CDR3 is TGTGCCAGCAGTTCGACCTTAGAGACCCAGTACTTC.

In its sample, this clonotype was seen many times. The chain combines TRBV4-1 with TRBJ2-3; the D is unclear. This CDR3 has 12 residues. V dropped 1 base and J dropped 6 bases, with 5 bases sitting between them. Germline CDR1 reads MGHRA; CDR2 reads YSYEKL. The CDR3 loop reads CASSQVSDTQYF. CDR3 DNA sequence: TGCGCCAGCAGCCAAGTCTCGGATACGCAGTATTTT.

This rearrangement joins TRBV19 to TRBJ2-1; D is perhaps TRBD2 (7 bases). There are 16 residues in the CDR3. V lost 1 base and J 7 bases, leaving 17 bases between the germline ends. CDR1 LNHDA and CDR2 SQIVND come from the germline V gene (reference sequence). The CDR3 DNA follows: TGTGCCAGTAGTATAGGGGGGGGCACGATGGGGAATGAGCAGTTCTTC. Amino acid sequence: CASSIGGGTMGNEQFF.

This chain uses TRBV2 with TRBJ1-6; 8 bases align to TRBD1. Losses at the gene ends were 3 bases for V and 7 bases for J; bases not matched to a gene: 5. Germline V CDR1 and CDR2: SNHLY, FYNNEI. The CDR3 is made up of 15 amino acids. The CDR3 spells CASSDETGVNSPLHF. CDR3 coding DNA: TGTGCCAGCAGTGACGAGACAGGGGTGAATTCACCCCTCCACTTT. Based on the CDR3 plus reference TRBV2 and TRBJ1-6, the full variable domain is EPEVTQTPSHQVTQMGQEVILRCVPISNHLYFYWYRQILGQKVEFLVSFYNNEISEKSEIFDDQFSVERPDGSNFTLKIRSTKLEDSAMYFCASSDETGVNSPLHFGNGTRLTVT.

This clonotype was observed many times. The CDR3 bases are TGCGCCAGCAGCTTCAGGGGGGTGGAAGCCGGGGAGCTGTTTTTT. It encodes CASSFRGVEAGELFF. The chain combines TRBV5-1 with TRBJ2-2; D may be TRBD1 (7 bases). CDR3 length: 15 amino acids. With 2 bases removed from V and 6 bases from J, the gap between germline ends came to 14 bases. Germline CDR1 is SGHRS and CDR2 is YFSETQ.